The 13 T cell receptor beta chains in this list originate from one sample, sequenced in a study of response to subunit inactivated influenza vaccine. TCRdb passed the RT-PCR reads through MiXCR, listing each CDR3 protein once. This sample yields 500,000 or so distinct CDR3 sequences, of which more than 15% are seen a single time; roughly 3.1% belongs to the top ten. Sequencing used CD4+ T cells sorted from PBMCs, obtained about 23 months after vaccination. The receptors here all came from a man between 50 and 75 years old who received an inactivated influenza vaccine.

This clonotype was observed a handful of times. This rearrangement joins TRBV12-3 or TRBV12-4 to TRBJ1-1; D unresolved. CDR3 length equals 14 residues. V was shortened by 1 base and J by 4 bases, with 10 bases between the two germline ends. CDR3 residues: CASSLEGGSTEAFF. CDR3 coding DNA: TGTGCCAGCAGTTTAGAGGGTGGGAGCACTGAAGCTTTCTTT.

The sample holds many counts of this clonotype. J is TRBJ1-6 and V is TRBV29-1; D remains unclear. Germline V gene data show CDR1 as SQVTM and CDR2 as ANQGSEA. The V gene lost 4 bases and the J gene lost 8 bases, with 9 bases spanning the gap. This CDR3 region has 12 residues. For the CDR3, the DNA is TGCAGCGTTGGAGGAGGAGATTCACCCCTCCACTTT. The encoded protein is CSVGGGDSPLHF.

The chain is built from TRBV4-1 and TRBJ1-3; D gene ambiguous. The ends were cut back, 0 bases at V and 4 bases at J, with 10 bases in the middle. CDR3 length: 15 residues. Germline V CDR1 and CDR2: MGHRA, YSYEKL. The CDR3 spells CASSQEATVGNTIYF. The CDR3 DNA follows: TGCGCCAGCAGCCAAGAAGCGACGGTCGGAAACACCATATATTTT.

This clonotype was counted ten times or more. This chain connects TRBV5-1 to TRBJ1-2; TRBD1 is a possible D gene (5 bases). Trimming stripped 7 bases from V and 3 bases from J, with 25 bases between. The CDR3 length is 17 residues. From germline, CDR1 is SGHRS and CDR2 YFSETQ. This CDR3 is CASSPGDYRRLDYGYTF. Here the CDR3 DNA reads TGCGCCAGCTCTCCGGGGGACTACCGCCGTTTAGACTATGGCTACACCTTC. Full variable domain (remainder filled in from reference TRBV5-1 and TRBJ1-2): KAGVTQTPRYLIKTRGQQVTLSCSPISGHRSVSWYQQTPGQGLQFLFEYFSETQRNKGNFPGRFSGRQFSNSRSEMNVSTLELGDSALYLCASSPGDYRRLDYGYTFGSGTRLTVV.

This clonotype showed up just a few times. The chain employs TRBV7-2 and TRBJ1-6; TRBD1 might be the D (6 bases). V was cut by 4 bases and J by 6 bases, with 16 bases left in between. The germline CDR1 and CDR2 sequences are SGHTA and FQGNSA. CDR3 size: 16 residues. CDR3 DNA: TGTGCCAGCAGCTGGAACCGGGACACGACTAATTCACCCCTCCACTTT. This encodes CASSWNRDTTNSPLHF.

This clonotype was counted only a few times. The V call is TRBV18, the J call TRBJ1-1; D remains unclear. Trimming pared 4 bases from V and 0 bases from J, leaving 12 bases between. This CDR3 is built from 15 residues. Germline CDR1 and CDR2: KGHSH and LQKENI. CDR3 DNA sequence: TGTGCCAGCTCACGAAACGCCCACCTGAACACTGAAGCTTTCTTT. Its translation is CASSRNAHLNTEAFF.

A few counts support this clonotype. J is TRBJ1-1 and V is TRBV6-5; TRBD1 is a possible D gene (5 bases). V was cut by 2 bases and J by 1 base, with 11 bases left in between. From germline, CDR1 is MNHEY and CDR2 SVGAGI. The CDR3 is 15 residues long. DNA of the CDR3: TGTGCCAGCAGTTACGGAGGGGCCTCGAACACTGAAGCTTTCTTT. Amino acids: CASSYGGASNTEAFF.

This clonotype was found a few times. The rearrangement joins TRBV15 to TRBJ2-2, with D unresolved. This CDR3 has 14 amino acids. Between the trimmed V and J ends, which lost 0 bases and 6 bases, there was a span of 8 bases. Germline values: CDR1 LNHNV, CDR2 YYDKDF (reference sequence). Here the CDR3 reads CATSRDTSAGELFF. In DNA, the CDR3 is TGTGCCACCAGCAGAGATACCTCGGCCGGGGAGCTGTTTTTT.

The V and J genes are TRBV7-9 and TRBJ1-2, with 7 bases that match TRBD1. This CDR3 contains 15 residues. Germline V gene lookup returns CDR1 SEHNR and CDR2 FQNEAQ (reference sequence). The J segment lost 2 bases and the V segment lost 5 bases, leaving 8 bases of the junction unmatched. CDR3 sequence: CASSPRQGENYGYTF. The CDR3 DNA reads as TGTGCCAGCAGCCCGAGACAGGGCGAGAACTATGGCTACACCTTC.

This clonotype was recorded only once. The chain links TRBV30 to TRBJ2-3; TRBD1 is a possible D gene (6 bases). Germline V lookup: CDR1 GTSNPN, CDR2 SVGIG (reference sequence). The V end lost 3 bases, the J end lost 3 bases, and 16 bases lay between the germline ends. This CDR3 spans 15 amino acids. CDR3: CAWRLVFRGTDTQYF. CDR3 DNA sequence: TGTGCCTGGAGGTTGGTTTTCAGGGGAACAGATACGCAGTATTTT.

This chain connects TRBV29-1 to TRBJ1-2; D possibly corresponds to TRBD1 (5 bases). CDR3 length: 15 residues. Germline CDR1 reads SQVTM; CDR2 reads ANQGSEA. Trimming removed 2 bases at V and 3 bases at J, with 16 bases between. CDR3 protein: CSVERWGETDYGYTF. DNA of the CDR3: TGCAGCGTTGAAAGGTGGGGGGAAACGGACTATGGCTACACCTTC.

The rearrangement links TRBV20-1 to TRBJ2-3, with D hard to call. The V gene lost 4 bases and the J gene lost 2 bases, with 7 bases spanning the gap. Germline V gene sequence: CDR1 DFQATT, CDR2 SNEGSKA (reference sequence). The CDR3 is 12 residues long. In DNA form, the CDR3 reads TGCAGTGCTATCAGAGACACAGATACGCAGTATTTT. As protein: CSAIRDTDTQYF.

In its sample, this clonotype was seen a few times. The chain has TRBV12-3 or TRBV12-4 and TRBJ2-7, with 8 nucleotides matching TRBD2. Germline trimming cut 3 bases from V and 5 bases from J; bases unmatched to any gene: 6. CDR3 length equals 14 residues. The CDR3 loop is CASSFSGGSDEQYF. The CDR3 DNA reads TGTGCCAGCAGTTTCTCGGGGGGGTCCGACGAGCAGTACTTC.